Presented here are 29 T cell receptor beta chains from one specimen sequenced in a study of CD8+CD57+ T cells in acquired aplastic anemia. Genomic DNA templated the TCR beta VDJ and CDR3 profiling. TCRdb ran MiXCR on the reads and lists one entry per CDR3 protein. This sample has under 200,000 distinct CDR3 sequences, with 70% to 75% found just once. Patients chosen for sequencing had CD8+CD57+ cells that had expanded, as shown by flow cytometry. The sequenced sample consisted of sorted CD4+, CD8+, or CD8+CD57+ T cells (not recorded which) from PBMCs. These receptors came from a human donor with aplastic anemia.

The chain couples TRBV7-9 to TRBJ2-1; 10 nucleotides align to TRBD2. This CDR3 region has 17 residues. After removal of 4 bases from V and 7 bases from J, the junction contained 13 bases not matched to a gene. Germline lookup yields CDR1 SEHNR and CDR2 FQNEAQ (reference sequence). In DNA form, the CDR3 reads TGTGCCAGCAGCTCCCGACGGAATAGCGGGGGGATTAATGAGCAGTTCTTC. Translating gives CASSSRRNSGGINEQFF.

The count of this clonotype is one. This chain uses TRBV20-1 with TRBJ2-3, with TRBD1 identical over 8 bases. The trim removed 2 bases at V and 6 bases at J, leaving 4 bases unmatched. The germline gives CDR1 DFQATT, CDR2 SNEGSKA (reference sequence). The CDR3 spans 13 residues. CDR3 loop: CSARPRGLDTQYF. Here the CDR3 DNA reads TGCAGTGCTAGACCCAGGGGGCTCGATACGCAGTATTTT.

This clonotype was counted ten times or more. The chain couples TRBV6-5 to TRBJ1-2; D is unresolved. V gave up 2 bases and J gave up 3 bases, with 13 bases separating them. CDR1 and CDR2 (germline): MNHEY, SVGAGI. CDR3 length: 15 residues. The CDR3 DNA reads TGTGCCAGCAGTTACCTCCACGGATGGGACTATGGCTACACCTTC. Translated, it gives CASSYLHGWDYGYTF.

This clonotype was seen a handful of times. The chain joins TRBV7-7 to TRBJ2-3; 9 nucleotides line up with TRBD2. The CDR3 runs 15 residues. Trimming at V came to 2 bases and at J to 1 base, leaving 1 base not matched to a gene. The germline V gene has CDR1 SSHAT and CDR2 FNYEAQ (reference sequence). Here the CDR3 reads CASSLQRGGTDTQYF. CDR3 coding DNA: TGTGCCAGCAGCTTACAGCGGGGGGGCACAGATACGCAGTATTTT.

The chain uses TRBV11-1 and TRBJ1-5; a possible D gene is TRBD1 (6 bases). Deletions cut 3 bases from V and 4 bases from J, with 10 bases between. Germline V lookup: CDR1 SGHAT, CDR2 FQDESV (reference sequence). This CDR3 is built from 14 residues. CDR3 in amino acids: CASSFTGSNQPQHF. CDR3 bases: TGTGCCAGCAGCTTCACAGGGTCAAATCAGCCCCAGCATTTT.

The rearrangement joins TRBV20-1 to TRBJ1-6, with TRBD1 as a possible D gene (5 bases). This CDR3 comprises 13 residues. The V end lost 3 bases, the J end lost 6 bases, and 9 bases lay between the germline ends. The germline V gene encodes CDR1 DFQATT and CDR2 SNEGSKA (reference sequence). The CDR3 nucleotides read TGCAGTGCTAGGGGGGATGGTAATTCACCCCTCCACTTT. It yields the protein CSARGDGNSPLHF.

This chain uses TRBV10-3 with TRBJ2-2; D is perhaps TRBD2 (6 bases). V was cut by 6 bases and J by 5 bases, with 13 bases left in between. CDR3 length: 14 residues. The germline CDR1 and CDR2 sequences are ENHRY and SYGVKD. CDR3 sequence reads: CAISPGRLTGELFF. The CDR3 DNA follows: TGTGCCATCAGCCCAGGGAGGTTGACCGGGGAGCTGTTTTTT.

This sequence joins TRBV7-2 and TRBJ1-5; D remains ambiguous. The germline gives CDR1 SGHTA, CDR2 FQGNSA. Trimming took 2 bases from V and 0 from J, leaving 5 bases between them. This CDR3 has 14 residues. For the CDR3, the DNA is TGTGCCAGCAGCTTAATGGGTAGCAATCAGCCCCAGCATTTT. Encoded protein: CASSLMGSNQPQHF.

In its sample, this clonotype was seen a few times. The chain combines TRBV29-1 with TRBJ2-7, with D perhaps matching TRBD1 or TRBD2 (5 bases each). This CDR3 region has 15 residues. Between the trimmed V and J ends, which lost 3 bases and 3 bases, there was a span of 18 bases. From germline, CDR1 is SQVTM and CDR2 ANQGSEA. DNA for the CDR3: TGCAGCGTTGATGGGGTTGAGGGGAACGACTACGAGCAGTACTTC. Translating gives CSVDGVEGNDYEQYF.

This sequence joins TRBV20-1 and TRBJ1-1; TRBD1 matches 7 bases. With V trimmed by 0 bases and J by 3 bases, 1 base remained unmatched. CDR1 is DFQATT, CDR2 SNEGSKA, per germline (reference sequence). This CDR3 comprises 13 residues. The CDR3 DNA sequence: TGCAGTGCTAGAGATGGACAGGACACTGAAGCTTTCTTT. Its translation: CSARDGQDTEAFF.

The rearrangement links TRBV15 to TRBJ1-1; D not certain. The V end lost 3 bases, the J end lost 3 bases, and 14 bases lay between the germline ends. CDR1 is LNHNV and CDR2 is YYDKDF in the germline V gene (reference sequence). CDR3 length: 15 residues. The CDR3 coding sequence is TGTGCCACCAGCAGTCGGCGGGGAGTGGACACTGAAGCTTTCTTT. The encoded protein is CATSSRRGVDTEAFF.

The rearrangement joins TRBV24-1 to TRBJ2-7; no firm D call. Trimming stripped 2 bases from V and 0 bases from J, with 10 bases between. Germline CDR1 KGHDR, CDR2 SFDVKD. CDR3 length: 15 amino acids. CDR3 sequence (DNA): TGTGCCACCAGTGATTCCGGGCCGATCTCCTACGAGCAGTACTTC. Its protein product is CATSDSGPISYEQYF.

Only a few counts were recorded for this clonotype. The chain joins TRBV10-3 to TRBJ1-1, with TRBD1 matching 9 bases. V gave up 4 bases and J gave up 4 bases; unmatched junction bases: 7. This CDR3 is 15 amino acids long. CDR1 is ENHRY, CDR2 SYGVKD, per germline. CDR3 nucleotides: TGTGCCATCAGTGGGAGACAGGGGGACGGCACTGAAGCTTTCTTT. Translation: CAISGRQGDGTEAFF.

This clonotype was observed a few times. The gene calls are TRBV2 and TRBJ2-3, with 11 bases matching TRBD2. V gave up 4 bases and J gave up 7 bases; unmatched junction bases: 7. Germline values: CDR1 SNHLY, CDR2 FYNNEI. The CDR3 totals 15 residues. The CDR3 DNA sequence: TGTGCCAGCAGTGCTACTAGCGGGGGAGCTAATACGCAGTATTTT. Protein product: CASSATSGGANTQYF. Filled out from reference TRBV2 and TRBJ2-3, the complete variable domain reads EPEVTQTPSHQVTQMGQEVILRCVPISNHLYFYWYRQILGQKVEFLVSFYNNEISEKSEIFDDQFSVERPDGSNFTLKIRSTKLEDSAMYFCASSATSGGANTQYFGPGTRLTVL.

The rearrangement links TRBV2 to TRBJ1-1; D call uncertain. CDR3 length: 13 residues. Germline CDR1 reads SNHLY; CDR2 reads FYNNEI. V gave up 5 bases and J gave up 0 bases, with 7 bases separating them. CDR3 protein: CASSTGMNTEAFF. CDR3 sequence (DNA): TGTGCCAGCAGTACCGGGATGAACACTGAAGCTTTCTTT.

The V call is TRBV6-1, the J call TRBJ1-1, with no clear D. The V end was cut by 2 bases, the J end by 11 bases, with 12 bases between. Looked up from germline, CDR1 is MNHNS and CDR2 is SASEGT. The CDR3 consists of 12 residues. For the CDR3, the DNA is TGTGCCAGCAGTGAATCGAGAAATCGGGCTTTCTTT. Its protein is CASSESRNRAFF.

The table lists this clonotype with a few counts. The J gene is TRBJ2-5, the V gene TRBV12-5; 8 bases fit TRBD2. CDR1 and CDR2 from the germline V gene are LGHNT and FRNRAP. Germline trimming cut 2 bases from V and 2 bases from J; bases unmatched to any gene: 4. The CDR3 loop spans 15 amino acids. This chain's CDR3 is CASGLPRGGQETQYF. CDR3 bases: TGTGCTAGTGGTTTGCCACGGGGGGGACAAGAGACCCAGTACTTC.

The chain employs TRBV6-1 and TRBJ2-7, with D uncertain. CDR1 and CDR2 from the germline V gene are MNHNS and SASEGT. The CDR3 runs 14 residues. The V end was cut by 0 bases, the J end by 2 bases, with 8 bases between. The CDR3 region is CASSEARMAYEQYF. CDR3 nucleotides: TGTGCCAGCAGTGAAGCTCGGATGGCCTACGAGCAGTACTTC.

The V gene is TRBV6-4, the J gene TRBJ2-3, with 9 bases matching TRBD2. CDR1 and CDR2 from the germline V gene are MRHNA and SNTAGT. The CDR3 extends over 15 amino acids. The V segment lost 4 bases and the J segment 4 bases; nucleotides outside the gene matches: 6. Here the CDR3 reads CASSGDSGGADTQYF. The DNA for the CDR3 is TGTGCCAGCAGTGGCGATAGCGGGGGCGCAGATACGCAGTATTTT.

The CDR3: CASAYSSTDTQYF. CDR3 in DNA: TGTGCCAGCGCGTACAGCTCAACAGATACGCAGTATTTT. The chain recombines TRBV7-3 with TRBJ2-3; D uncertain. Trimming cost V 8 bases and J 3 bases, with 12 bases left between them. Germline CDR1 reads SGHTA; CDR2 reads FQGTGA. The CDR3 is made up of 13 amino acids. The whole variable domain, filled in from reference TRBV7-3 and TRBJ2-3, reads GAGVSQTPSNKVTEKGKYVELRCDPISGHTALYWYRQSLGQGPEFLIYFQGTGAADDSGLPNDRFFAVRPEGSVSTLKIQRTERGDSAVYLCASAYSSTDTQYFGPGTRLTVL.

This clonotype was seen a few times. The chain joins TRBV7-2 to TRBJ2-7; D ambiguous. Germline values: CDR1 SGHTA, CDR2 FQGNSA. The CDR3 length is 12 residues. Trimming removed 1 base from V and 10 bases from J, with 11 bases in between. The CDR3 bases are TGTGCCAGCAGCTTAGATTTACCGTCCCAGTACTTC. Encoded protein: CASSLDLPSQYF.

With respect to this clonotype: A read error is likely, as this CDR3 ends without the conserved phenylalanine or tryptophan. It is unclear where the CDR3 begins or ends on the DNA, so no DNA is shown, and the CDR3 is as TCRdb lists it. The rearrangement joins TRBV15 to TRBJ1-3; the D segment call TRBD1 is taken from the table without a DNA check. CDR1 is LNHNV and CDR2 is YYDKDF in the germline V gene (reference sequence). The CDR3 spans 10 amino acids, including both terminal residues. CDR3 region: CATSRDTGGT.

The V gene is TRBV20-1, the J gene TRBJ2-5, with a tentative D call TRBD2 (6 bases). The V end was cut by 3 bases, the J end by 1 base, with 9 bases between. The CDR3 runs to 13 residues. Germline-derived CDR1 and CDR2 are DFQATT and SNEGSKA (reference sequence). The DNA for the CDR3 is TGCAGTGCTAGTGGGGACTCCCAAGAGACCCAGTACTTC. It specifies CSASGDSQETQYF.

The CDR3 region is CASSPERRSYEQYF. CDR3 nucleotides: TGTGCCAGCAGCCCCGAGAGACGCTCCTACGAGCAGTACTTC. This chain joins TRBV7-8 and TRBJ2-7; D is undetermined. CDR1 is SGHVS and CDR2 is FQNEAQ in the germline V gene. V dropped 5 bases and J dropped 0 bases, with 11 bases sitting between them. The CDR3 runs to 14 residues.

The V gene is TRBV11-2, the J gene TRBJ1-4; 8 nucleotides agree with TRBD1. Trimming cost V 6 bases and J 10 bases; bases outside gene matches: 13. Germline lookup yields CDR1 SGHAT and CDR2 FQNNGV. There are 15 residues in the CDR3. The CDR3 DNA sequence: TGTGCCAGCAGTGCCTCGACAGGGGTAGCGGTAAAACTGTTTTTT. This translates into CASSASTGVAVKLFF.

This chain links TRBV10-3 with TRBJ1-2; 7 bases agree with TRBD1. Germline-derived CDR1 and CDR2 are ENHRY and SYGVKD. V dropped 6 bases and J dropped 12; count of bases not matched to a gene: 7. CDR3 size: 11 residues. The CDR3 region has the DNA TGTGCCATCAGCCCGACAGGGAACCACACCTTC. Translated, it gives CAISPTGNHTF.

This rearrangement joins TRBV5-4 to TRBJ2-7; D is possibly TRBD1 (7 bases). The CDR3 loop spans 17 amino acids. Between the trimmed V and J ends, which lost 3 bases and 4 bases, there was a span of 23 bases. The germline CDR1 and CDR2 sequences are SGHNT and YYREEE (reference sequence). CDR3 region: CASSSRGAGGSGYEQYF. DNA of the CDR3: TGTGCCAGCAGCTCCAGGGGGGCAGGTGGGTCGGGTTACGAGCAGTACTTC. The full variable domain, with the rest looked up from reference TRBV5-4 and TRBJ2-7, is ETGVTQSPTHLIKTRGQQVTLRCSSQSGHNTVSWYQQALGQGPQFIFQYYREEENGRGNFPPRFSGLQFPNYSSELNVNALELDDSALYLCASSSRGAGGSGYEQYFGPGTRLTVT.

This clonotype occurred a few times. The chain is built from TRBV24-1 and TRBJ1-2; 7 bases align to TRBD1. The germline V gene has CDR1 KGHDR and CDR2 SFDVKD. The CDR3 has 12 amino acids. Trimming cost V 4 bases and J 8 bases; bases outside gene matches: 3. The CDR3 sequence is CATSDDREGYTF. The CDR3, as DNA: TGTGCCACCAGTGACGACAGGGAAGGCTACACCTTC.

This clonotype was counted many times. This chain links TRBV20-1 with TRBJ2-7; TRBD1 agrees at 9 bases. CDR3 length: 13 amino acids. V lost 1 base and J lost 3; bases outside the gene matches: 1. CDR1 and CDR2 from the germline V gene are DFQATT and SNEGSKA (reference sequence). Written as DNA, the CDR3 is TGCAGTGCTAGAGGGGACAGGGACTACGAGCAGTACTTC. Amino acids: CSARGDRDYEQYF.